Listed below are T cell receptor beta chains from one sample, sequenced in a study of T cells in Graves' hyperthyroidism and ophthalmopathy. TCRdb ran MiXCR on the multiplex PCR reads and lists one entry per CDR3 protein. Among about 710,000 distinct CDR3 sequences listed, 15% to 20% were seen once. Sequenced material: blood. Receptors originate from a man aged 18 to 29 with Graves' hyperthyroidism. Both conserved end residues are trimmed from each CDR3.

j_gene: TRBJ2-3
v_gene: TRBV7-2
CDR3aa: ASSPAVFSSDTQY

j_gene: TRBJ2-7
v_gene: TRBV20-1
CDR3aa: SARDRTGPRGRQY

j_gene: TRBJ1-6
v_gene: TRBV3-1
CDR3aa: ASSQERGTGRKGSPLH

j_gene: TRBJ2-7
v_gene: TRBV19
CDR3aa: ASSSGWQGGIEQY

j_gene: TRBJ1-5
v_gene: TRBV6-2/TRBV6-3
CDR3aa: AGTTGDQPQH

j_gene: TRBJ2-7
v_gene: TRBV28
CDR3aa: ASSLVIPGQGYEQY

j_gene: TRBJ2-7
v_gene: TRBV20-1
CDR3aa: SARLSRFGEQY

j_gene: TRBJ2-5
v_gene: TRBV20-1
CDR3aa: SASIEQETQY

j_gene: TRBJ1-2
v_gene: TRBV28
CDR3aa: ASSFPQGRHGYT

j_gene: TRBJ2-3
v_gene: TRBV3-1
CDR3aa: ASSRFTDPGTDTQY

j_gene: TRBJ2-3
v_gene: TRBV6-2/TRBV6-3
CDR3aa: ASSYPPVGLAGSGTDTQY

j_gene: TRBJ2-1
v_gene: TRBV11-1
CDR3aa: ASSAGQGGIFYNEQF

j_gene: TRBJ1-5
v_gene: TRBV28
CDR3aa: ASSLTGGGNQPQH

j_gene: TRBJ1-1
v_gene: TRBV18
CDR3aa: ASSHIQGLNTEAF

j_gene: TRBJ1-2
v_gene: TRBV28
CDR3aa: ASSTGDGYGYT

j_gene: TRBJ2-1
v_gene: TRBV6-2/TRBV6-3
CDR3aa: ASSNWTRADNEQF

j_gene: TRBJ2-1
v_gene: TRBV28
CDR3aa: ASSLPGTGGFFGSYNEQF

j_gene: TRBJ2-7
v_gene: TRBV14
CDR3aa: ASSPRGNLGNEQY

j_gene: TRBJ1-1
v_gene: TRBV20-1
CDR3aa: SARRGGGTEAF

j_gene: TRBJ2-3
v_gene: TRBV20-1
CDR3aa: SARDPLSTDTQY

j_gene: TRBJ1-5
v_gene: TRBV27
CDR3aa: ASSLAGRGQPQH

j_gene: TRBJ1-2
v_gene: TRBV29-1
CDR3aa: SVAQSYGYT

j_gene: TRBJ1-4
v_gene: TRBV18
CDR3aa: ASSPTTGSNEKLF

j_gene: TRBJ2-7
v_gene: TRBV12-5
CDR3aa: ASGLVLGQGPYEQY

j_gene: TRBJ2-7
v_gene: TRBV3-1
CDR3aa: ASSQDPAYEQY

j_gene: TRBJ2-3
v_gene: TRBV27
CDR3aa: ASSPPHLRTDTQY

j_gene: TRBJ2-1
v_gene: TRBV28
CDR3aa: AIREGYNEQF

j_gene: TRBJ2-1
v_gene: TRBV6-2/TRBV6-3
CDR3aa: ASIGVGDDEQF

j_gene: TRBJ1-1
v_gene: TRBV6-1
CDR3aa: ASSRNGDYTEAF

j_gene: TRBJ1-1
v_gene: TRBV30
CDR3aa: AWRVGGDTEAF

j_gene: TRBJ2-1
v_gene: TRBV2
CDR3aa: ASSGLAKVF

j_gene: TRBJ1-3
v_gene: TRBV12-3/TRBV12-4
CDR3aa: ASRYETGLSGNTIY

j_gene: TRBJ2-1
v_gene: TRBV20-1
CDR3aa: SARGGTGEDEQF

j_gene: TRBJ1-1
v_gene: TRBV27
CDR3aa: ASSLAQVGGYTEAF

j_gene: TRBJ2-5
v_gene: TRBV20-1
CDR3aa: SAAPLGQGLETQY

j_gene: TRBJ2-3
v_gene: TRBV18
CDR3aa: ASSYQARTDTQY

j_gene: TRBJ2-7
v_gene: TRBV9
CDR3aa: ASSVSGAPHERY

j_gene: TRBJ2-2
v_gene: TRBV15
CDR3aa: ATSREGSVTGELF

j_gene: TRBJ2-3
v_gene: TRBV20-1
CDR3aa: RGTTSGTDTQY

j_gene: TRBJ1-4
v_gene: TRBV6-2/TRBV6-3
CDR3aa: ASDDPDSRGGEKLF

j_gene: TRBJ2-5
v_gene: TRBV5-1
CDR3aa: ASRRTEEQETQY

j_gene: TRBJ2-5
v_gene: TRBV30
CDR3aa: AWSVNQEQTQY

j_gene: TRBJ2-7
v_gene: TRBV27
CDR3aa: ASSSHTGRSSYEQY

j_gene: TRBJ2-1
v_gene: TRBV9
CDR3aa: ASSSTGLAGPPAYNEQF

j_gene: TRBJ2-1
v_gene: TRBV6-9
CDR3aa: ASSYANPRNSYNEQF

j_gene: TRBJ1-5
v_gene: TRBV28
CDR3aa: ASSTWGRPLSNQPQH

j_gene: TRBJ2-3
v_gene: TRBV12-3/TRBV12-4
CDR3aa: ASSSTGNTQY

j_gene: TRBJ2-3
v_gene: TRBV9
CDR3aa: ASSPTPPDTQY

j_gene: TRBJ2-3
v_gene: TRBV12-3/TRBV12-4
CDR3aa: ASSFRSAGTQY